The 6 T cell receptor beta chains presented below share a single source sample, sequenced in a study of T cells expressing NK-cell markers. TCRdb processed the 5' RACE reads again and assigns one entry to each CDR3 protein, with no DNA. Its listing shows about 140,000 distinct CDR3 sequences. Input material: blood T cells: a sorted CD56 or NKG2C T cell subset, CD4+ or CD8+ T cells, or bulk PBMC T cells (not recorded which). These receptors came from a man aged 18 to 30 in good health.

The chain uses TRBV20-1 and TRBJ2-3; TCRdb's D gene call, TRBD1, goes unchecked for lack of DNA. CDR1 and CDR2 (germline): DFQATT, SNEGSKA (reference sequence). The CDR3 spans 15 residues. The CDR3 is CSAIGQGAWTDTQYF.

The chain has TRBV5-4 and TRBJ1-1; TCRdb calls TRBD1, which cannot be checked without DNA. The germline V gene has CDR1 SGHNT and CDR2 YYREEE (reference sequence). There are 15 residues in the CDR3. The CDR3 region is CASSPGQGSNTEAFF.

The chain combines TRBV6-1 with TRBJ2-1; TCRdb returns TRBD1, unconfirmable since there is no DNA. Germline-derived CDR1 and CDR2 are MNHNS and SASEGT. The CDR3 consists of 15 residues. This chain's CDR3 is CASRSRGEGINEQFF.

This rearrangement joins TRBV9 to TRBJ1-5; absent DNA, TCRdb's TRBD1 call cannot be checked. The CDR3 is 14 residues long. Germline V CDR1 and CDR2: SGDLS, YYNGEE. CDR3 protein: CASSVGQGLQPQHF.

The chain uses TRBV20-1 and TRBJ2-1; the D call from TCRdb, TRBD1, cannot be confirmed without DNA. CDR3 size: 15 residues. CDR1 is DFQATT and CDR2 is SNEGSKA in the germline V gene (reference sequence). The CDR3 here is CSARDQEQGGNEQFF.

The rearrangement uses TRBV7-9 and TRBJ2-1; TCRdb reports TRBD1, a call that lacks DNA to check it against. The CDR3 extends over 11 amino acids. Germline loops: CDR1 SEHNR, CDR2 FQNEAQ (reference sequence). This CDR3 reads CAGEGGGEQFF.